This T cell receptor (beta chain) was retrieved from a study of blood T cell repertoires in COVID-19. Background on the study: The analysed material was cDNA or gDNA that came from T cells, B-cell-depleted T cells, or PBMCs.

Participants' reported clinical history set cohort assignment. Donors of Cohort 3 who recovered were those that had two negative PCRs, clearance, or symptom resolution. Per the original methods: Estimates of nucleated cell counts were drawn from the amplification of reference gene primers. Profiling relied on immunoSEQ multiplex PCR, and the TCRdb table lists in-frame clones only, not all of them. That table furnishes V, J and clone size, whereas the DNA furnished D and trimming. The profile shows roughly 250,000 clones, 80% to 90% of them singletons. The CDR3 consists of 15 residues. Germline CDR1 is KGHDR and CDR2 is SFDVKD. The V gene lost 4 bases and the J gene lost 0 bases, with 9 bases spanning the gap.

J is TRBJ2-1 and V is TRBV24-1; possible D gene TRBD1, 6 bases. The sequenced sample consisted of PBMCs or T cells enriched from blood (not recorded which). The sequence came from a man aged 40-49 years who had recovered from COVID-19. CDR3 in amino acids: CATSDQGTSYNEQFF. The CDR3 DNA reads TGTGCCACCAGTGACCAGGGGACCTCCTACAATGAGCAGTTCTTC.